Listed here is a single T cell receptor (beta chain). This specimen belongs to a study of blood T cell repertoires in COVID-19. Study details: Acute and convalescent COVID-19 samples came from the United States, Italy and Spain. T cells, B-cell-depleted T cells, or PBMCs supplied cDNA or gDNA.

Only in-frame clones appear in the TCRdb table, and some are missing; sequencing was by immunoSEQ multiplex PCR. The sample lists 120,000 to 150,000 clones, 87% occurring once. The CDR3 extends over 18 amino acids. The germline gives CDR1 MNHNS, CDR2 SASEGT. V lost 0 bases to trimming and J lost 4 bases, with 18 bases between them. This receptor was identified in a man aged 50 to 59 who had recovered from COVID-19. The sequencing sample was made of peripheral blood. The chain recombines TRBV6-1 with TRBJ2-2; D is possibly TRBD1 (6 bases). CDR3 in amino acids: CASSEAVYRAVGTGELFF. The CDR3 nucleotides are TGTGCCAGCAGTGAAGCGGTTTACAGGGCGGTCGGCACCGGGGAGCTGTTTTTT.